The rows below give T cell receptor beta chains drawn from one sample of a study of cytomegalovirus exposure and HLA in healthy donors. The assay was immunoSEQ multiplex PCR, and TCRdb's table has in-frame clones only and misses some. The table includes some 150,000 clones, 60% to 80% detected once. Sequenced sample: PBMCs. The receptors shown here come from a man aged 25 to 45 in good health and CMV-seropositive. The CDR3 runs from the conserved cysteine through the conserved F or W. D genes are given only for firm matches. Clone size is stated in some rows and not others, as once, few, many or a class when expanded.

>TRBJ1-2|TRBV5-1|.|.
CASSLSQGGGYTF
TGCGCCAGCAGCTTATCACAGGGCGGTGGCTACACCTTC
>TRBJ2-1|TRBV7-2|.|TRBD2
CASIAGTSGRNEQFF
TGTGCCAGCATCGCCGGGACTAGCGGGAGGAATGAGCAGTTCTTC
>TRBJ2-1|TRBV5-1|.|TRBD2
CASSLGLAGGNEQFF
TGCGCCAGCAGCTTGGGTCTAGCGGGAGGTAATGAGCAGTTCTTC
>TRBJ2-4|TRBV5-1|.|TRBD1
CASSSTMGQGVQYF
TGCGCCAGCAGCTCGACGATGGGGCAGGGGGTTCAGTACTTC
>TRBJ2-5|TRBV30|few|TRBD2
CASNPGGIGETQYF
TGTGCCTCGAACCCCGGGGGGATTGGGGAGACCCAGTACTTC
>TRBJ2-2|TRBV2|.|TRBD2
CASALNLAGATGELFF
TGTGCCAGCGCGCTGAATTTAGCGGGAGCGACCGGGGAGCTGTTTTTT
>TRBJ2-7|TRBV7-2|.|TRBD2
CASSLSGTSSYEQYF
TGTGCCAGCAGCTTAAGCGGGACGAGCTCCTACGAGCAGTACTTC
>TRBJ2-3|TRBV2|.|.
CASRETPRGATDTQYF
TGTGCCAGCAGGGAAACCCCCCGGGGGGCCACAGATACGCAGTATTTT
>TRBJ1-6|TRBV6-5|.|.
CASRGGNSPLHF
TGTGCCAGCCGGGGGGGCAATTCACCCCTCCACTTT
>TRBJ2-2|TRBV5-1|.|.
CASRPGATGELFF
TGCGCCAGCAGACCGGGAGCTACCGGGGAGCTGTTTTTT
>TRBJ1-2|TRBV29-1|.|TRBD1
CSVAGQSYGYTF
TGCAGCGTCGCGGGACAGAGCTATGGCTACACCTTC
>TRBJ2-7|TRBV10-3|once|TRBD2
CAILGRTSGTYEQYF
TGTGCCATCCTCGGGAGGACTAGCGGCACCTACGAGCAGTACTTC
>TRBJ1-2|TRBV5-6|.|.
CASSFSPKGEGNYGHTF
TGTGCCAGCAGCTTTAGCCCCAAGGGCGAGGGTAACTATGGCCACACCTTC
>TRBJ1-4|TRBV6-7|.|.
CATRVLSATNEKLFF
TGTGCCACCCGGGTCTTATCTGCAACTAATGAAAAACTGTTTTTT
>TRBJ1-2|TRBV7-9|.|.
CASSWGGHYGYTF
TGTGCCAGCAGCTGGGGGGGTCACTATGGCTACACCTTC
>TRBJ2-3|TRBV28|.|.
CASSLSGASTDTQYF
TGTGCCAGCAGTTTATCTGGGGCTAGCACAGATACGCAGTATTTT
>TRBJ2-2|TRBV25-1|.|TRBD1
CASSEPPGQGTGELFF
TGTGCCAGCAGTGAGCCACCGGGACAGGGGACCGGGGAGCTGTTTTTT
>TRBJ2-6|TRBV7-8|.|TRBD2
CASSGRLAGNSGANVLTF
TGTGCCAGCAGCGGAAGACTAGCGGGGAACTCTGGGGCCAACGTCCTGACTTTC
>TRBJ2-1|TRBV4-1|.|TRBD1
CASSQDRFSEQFF
TGCGCCAGCAGCCAGGACAGGTTTTCTGAGCAGTTCTTC
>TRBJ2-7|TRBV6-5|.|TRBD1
CASRPGTVNTYEQYF
TGTGCCAGCAGACCAGGGACAGTGAATACCTACGAGCAGTACTTC
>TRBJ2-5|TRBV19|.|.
CASSVVLGGQETQYF
TGTGCCAGTAGTGTCGTTCTTGGAGGCCAAGAGACCCAGTACTTC
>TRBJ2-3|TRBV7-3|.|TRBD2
CASSRFPAGEKADTQYF
TGTGCCAGCAGCCGCTTCCCCGCGGGAGAAAAGGCAGATACGCAGTATTTT
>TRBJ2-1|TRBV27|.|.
CASWAGEGNEQFF
TGTGCCAGCTGGGCAGGGGAAGGCAATGAGCAGTTCTTC
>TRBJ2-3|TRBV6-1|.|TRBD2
CASSALDPPGGDTQYF
TGTGCCAGCAGTGCCCTGGACCCCCCGGGGGGAGATACGCAGTATTTT
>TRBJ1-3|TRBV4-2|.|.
CASSQDSRDSGNTIYF
TGTGCCAGCAGCCAAGATTCCAGGGACTCTGGAAACACCATATATTTT
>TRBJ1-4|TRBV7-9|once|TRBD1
CASSSTGGLEKLFF
TGTGCCAGCAGCTCGACAGGGGGCCTTGAAAAACTGTTTTTT
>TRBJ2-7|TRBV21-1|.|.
CASSPREGGNEYF
TGTGCCAGCAGCCCGAGAGAAGGGGGCAATGAGTACTTC
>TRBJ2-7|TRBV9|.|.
CASSPLLGPGGEQYF
TGTGCCAGCAGCCCCCTGTTGGGTCCCGGCGGGGAGCAGTACTTC
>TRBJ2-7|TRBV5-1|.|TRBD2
CASSLDSGGEGYEQYF
TGCGCCAGCAGCTTGGATTCGGGAGGGGAGGGCTACGAGCAGTACTTC
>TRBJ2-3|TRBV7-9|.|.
CASSLSTSYTDTQYF
TGTGCCAGCAGCTTGAGTACGTCGTACACAGATACGCAGTATTTT
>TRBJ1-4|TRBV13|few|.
CASSVSVLGGTNEKLFF
TGTGCCAGCAGCGTCTCCGTTTTGGGGGGAACTAATGAAAAACTGTTTTTT
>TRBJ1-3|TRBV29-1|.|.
CSATTGYNSGNTIYF
TGCAGCGCTACGACAGGTTATAACTCTGGAAACACCATATATTTT
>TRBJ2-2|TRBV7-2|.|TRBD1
CASSTRTGLTGELFF
TGTGCCAGCAGCACCCGGACAGGGTTGACCGGGGAGCTGTTTTTT
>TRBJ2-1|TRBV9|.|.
CASSSNPGATTSSYNEQFF
TGTGCCAGCAGCTCCAACCCGGGAGCAACGACCAGCTCCTACAATGAGCAGTTCTTC
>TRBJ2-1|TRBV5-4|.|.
CASSLVAGLDNEQFF
TGTGCCAGCAGCTTGGTTGCGGGCCTTGACAATGAGCAGTTCTTC
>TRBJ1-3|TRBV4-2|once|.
CASSQWSFGNTIYF
TGTGCCAGCAGCCAGTGGAGTTTCGGAAACACCATATATTTT
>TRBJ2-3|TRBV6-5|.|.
CASSYEGRSTDTQYF
TGTGCCAGCAGTTACGAGGGCCGGAGCACAGATACGCAGTATTTT
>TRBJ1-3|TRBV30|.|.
CAWKAGARNTIYF
TGTGCCTGGAAAGCAGGGGCCAGAAACACCATATATTTT
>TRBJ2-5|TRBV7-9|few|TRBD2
CSSSLSYGRYQETQYF
TGTTCCAGCAGCTTATCCTACGGGAGGTACCAAGAGACCCAGTACTTC
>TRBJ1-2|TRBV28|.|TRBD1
CASSFGGTGYLYGYTF
TGTGCCAGCAGTTTCGGCGGGACAGGGTACCTTTATGGCTACACCTTC
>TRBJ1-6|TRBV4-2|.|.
CASSQGTENSPLHF
TGTGCCAGCAGCCAAGGGACAGAGAATTCACCCCTCCACTTT
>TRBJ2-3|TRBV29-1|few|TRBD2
CSVPGLAGSTDTQYF
TGCAGCGTGCCGGGACTAGCGGGCTCCACAGATACGCAGTATTTT
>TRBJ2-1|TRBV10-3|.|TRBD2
CAISEKRGSYNEQFF
TGTGCCATCAGTGAGAAGCGGGGCTCCTACAATGAGCAGTTCTTC
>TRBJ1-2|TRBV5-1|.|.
CASNQDSGGYTF
TGCGCCAGCAACCAAGACAGTGGTGGCTACACCTTC
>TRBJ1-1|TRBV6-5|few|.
CASSGQGSEAFF
TGTGCCAGCAGTGGCCAGGGGTCTGAAGCTTTCTTT
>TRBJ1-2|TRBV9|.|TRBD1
CASSPGGQGANYGYTF
TGTGCCAGCAGCCCGGGGGGACAGGGGGCTAACTATGGCTACACCTTC
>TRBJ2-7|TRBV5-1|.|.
CASSWTDSHLREQYF
TGCGCCAGCAGCTGGACGGACAGCCACCTACGAGAGCAGTACTTC
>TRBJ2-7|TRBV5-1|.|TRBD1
CASSLAGDRGYEQYF
TGCGCCAGCAGCTTGGCCGGTGACAGGGGCTACGAGCAGTACTTC
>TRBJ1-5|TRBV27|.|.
CASSLTGGPWQPQHF
TGTGCCAGCAGTTTAACCGGGGGTCCTTGGCAGCCCCAGCATTTT
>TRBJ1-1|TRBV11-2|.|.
CASSLARSQAFF
TGTGCCAGCAGCTTGGCCCGTTCCCAGGCTTTCTTT
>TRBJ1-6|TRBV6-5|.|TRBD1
CASSTTGTGSSPLHF
TGTGCCAGCAGCACAACCGGGACAGGGAGTTCACCCCTCCACTTT
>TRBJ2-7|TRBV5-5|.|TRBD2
CASSLVLAGTYEQYF
TGTGCCAGCAGCTTGGTACTAGCGGGTACCTACGAGCAGTACTTC
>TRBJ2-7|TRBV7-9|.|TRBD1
CASSLTRGQGAYEQYF
TGTGCCAGCAGCCTAACAAGGGGACAGGGGGCCTACGAGCAGTACTTC
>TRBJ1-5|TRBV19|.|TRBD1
CASRKSPGQGDGAQHF
TGTGCCAGTAGAAAAAGTCCCGGACAGGGGGATGGAGCCCAGCATTTT
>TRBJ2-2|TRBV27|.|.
CASSLSAGSNTGELFF
TGTGCCAGCAGTTTATCGGCGGGCTCGAACACCGGGGAGCTGTTTTTT
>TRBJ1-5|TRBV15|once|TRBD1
CATSRGGTVNNQPQHF
TGTGCCACCAGCAGAGGGGGGACAGTAAACAATCAGCCCCAGCATTTT
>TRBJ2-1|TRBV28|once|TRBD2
CASSPRTSGASYNEQFF
TGTGCCAGCAGTCCCCGGACTAGCGGGGCCTCCTACAATGAGCAGTTCTTC
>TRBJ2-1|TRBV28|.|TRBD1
CASRQDRGGNEQFF
TGTGCCAGCAGACAAGACAGGGGGGGCAATGAGCAGTTCTTC
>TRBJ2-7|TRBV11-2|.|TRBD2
CASSLEWTSGRSGEQYF
TGTGCCAGCAGCTTAGAATGGACTAGCGGGAGATCTGGCGAGCAGTACTTC